This T cell receptor beta chain was identified in a study of shared clonotypes between healthy human individuals. Study-wide points: For naive CD4 cells, roughly 5% of clonotypes were shared across a few donors.

Germline V gene lookup returns CDR1 ENHRY and CDR2 SYGVKD. This CDR3 region has 13 residues. Trimming removed 10 bases from V and 3 bases from J, with 15 bases in between. About this clone: Its antigen is currently unknown.

The DNA input per sorted-subset replicate PCR was about 190 ng, corresponding to roughly 31,000 T cell genomes. As originally analysed: Filtering differed, since immunoSEQ gave only junction sequences and no quality scores. Produced via immunoSEQ multiplex PCR; TCRdb's table is partial and in-frame only. That table is the source of V, J and clone size, and D and trimming were worked out from the DNA. The sample lists around 1,000,000 clones, 77% occurring once. Sequenced input: memory CD4+ T cells from PBMCs. Described subset: CD45RA-negative fraction. The gene calls are TRBV10-3 and TRBJ1-1, with D tentatively TRBD1 (5 bases). The sequence derives from a man younger than 35 in good health. Some clones in this sample may be carry-over from other donors' samples. This CDR3 is CATRGPRDTEAFF. The CDR3 coding sequence is TGTGCCACACGGGGCCCTAGGGACACTGAAGCTTTCTTT.